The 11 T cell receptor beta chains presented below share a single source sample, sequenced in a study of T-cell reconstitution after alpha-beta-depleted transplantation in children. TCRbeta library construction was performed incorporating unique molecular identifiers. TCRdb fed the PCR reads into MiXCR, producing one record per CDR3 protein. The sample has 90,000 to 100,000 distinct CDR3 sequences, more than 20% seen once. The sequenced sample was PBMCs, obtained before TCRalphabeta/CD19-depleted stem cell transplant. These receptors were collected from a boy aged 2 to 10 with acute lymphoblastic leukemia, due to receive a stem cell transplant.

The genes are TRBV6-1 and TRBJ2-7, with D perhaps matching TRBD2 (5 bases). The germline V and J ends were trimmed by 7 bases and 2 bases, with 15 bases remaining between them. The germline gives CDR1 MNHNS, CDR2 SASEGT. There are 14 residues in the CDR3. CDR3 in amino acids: CASTPAGSTYEQYF. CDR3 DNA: TGTGCCAGCACCCCGGCGGGCTCTACCTACGAGCAGTACTTC.

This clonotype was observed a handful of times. CDR3 loop: CASSVTGIDTQYF. In DNA, the CDR3 is TGCGCCAGCAGTGTCACAGGGATAGATACGCAGTATTTT. The V and J genes are TRBV10-1 and TRBJ2-3, with D tentatively TRBD1 (6 bases). Germline V CDR1 and CDR2: WNHNN, SYGVQD (reference sequence). V lost 4 bases, J lost 5 bases, and 10 bases lay in between. CDR3 length equals 13 residues.

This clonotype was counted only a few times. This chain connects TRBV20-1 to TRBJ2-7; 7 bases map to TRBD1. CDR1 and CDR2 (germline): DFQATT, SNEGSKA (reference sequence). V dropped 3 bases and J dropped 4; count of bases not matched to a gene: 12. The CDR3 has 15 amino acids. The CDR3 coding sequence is TGCAGTGCTAGGGCTCCGGGACAGCTAAATTACGAGCAGTACTTC. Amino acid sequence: CSARAPGQLNYEQYF.

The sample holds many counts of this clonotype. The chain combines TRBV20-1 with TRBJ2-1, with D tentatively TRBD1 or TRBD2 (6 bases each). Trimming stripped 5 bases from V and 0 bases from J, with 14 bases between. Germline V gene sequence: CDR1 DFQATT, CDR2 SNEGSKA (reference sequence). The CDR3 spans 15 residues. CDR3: CSAPRGAGSYNEQFF. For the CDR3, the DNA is TGCAGTGCTCCTAGGGGGGCGGGCTCCTACAATGAGCAGTTCTTC.

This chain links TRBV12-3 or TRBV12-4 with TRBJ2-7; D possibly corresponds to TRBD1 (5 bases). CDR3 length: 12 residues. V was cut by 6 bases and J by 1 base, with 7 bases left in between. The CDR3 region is CASSSGSYEQYF. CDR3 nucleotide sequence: TGTGCCAGCAGCTCAGGGTCCTACGAGCAGTACTTC.

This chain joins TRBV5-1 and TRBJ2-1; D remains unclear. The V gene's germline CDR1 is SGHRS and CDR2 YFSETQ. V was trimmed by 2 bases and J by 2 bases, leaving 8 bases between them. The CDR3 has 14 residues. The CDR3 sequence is CASSFRMTYNEQFF. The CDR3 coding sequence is TGCGCCAGCAGCTTCCGGATGACCTACAATGAGCAGTTCTTC.

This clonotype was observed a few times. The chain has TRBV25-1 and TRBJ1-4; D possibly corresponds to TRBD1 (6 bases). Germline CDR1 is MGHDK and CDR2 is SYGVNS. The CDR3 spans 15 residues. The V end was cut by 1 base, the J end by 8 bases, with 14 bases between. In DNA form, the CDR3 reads TGTGCCAGCAGTGAATTGGGGGGCTCAAAGGAAAAACTGTTTTTT. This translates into CASSELGGSKEKLFF.

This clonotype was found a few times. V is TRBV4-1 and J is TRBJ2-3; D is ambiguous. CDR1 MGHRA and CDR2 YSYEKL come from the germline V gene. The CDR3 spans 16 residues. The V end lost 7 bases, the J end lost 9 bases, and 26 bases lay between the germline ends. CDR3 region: CASTRSRATPLKTQYF. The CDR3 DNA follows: TGCGCCAGCACCCGTAGCCGGGCCACTCCCCTCAAAACGCAGTATTTT.

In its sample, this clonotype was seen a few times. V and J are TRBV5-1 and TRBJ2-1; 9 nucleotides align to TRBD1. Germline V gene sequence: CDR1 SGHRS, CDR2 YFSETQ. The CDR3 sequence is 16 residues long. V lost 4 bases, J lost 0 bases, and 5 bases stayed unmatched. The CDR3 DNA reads TGCGCCAGCAGCCGGACAGGGGCTAGCTCCTACAATGAGCAGTTCTTC. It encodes CASSRTGASSYNEQFF.

Here the CDR3 DNA reads TGCAGTGCTAGAGATCTCGCGCTCAAAGAGACCCAGTACTTC. Its translation: CSARDLALKETQYF. The chain recombines TRBV20-1 with TRBJ2-5; D is undetermined. The CDR3 has 14 amino acids. CDR1 is DFQATT and CDR2 is SNEGSKA in the germline V gene (reference sequence). The V gene lost 0 bases and the J gene lost 3 bases, with 11 bases spanning the gap.

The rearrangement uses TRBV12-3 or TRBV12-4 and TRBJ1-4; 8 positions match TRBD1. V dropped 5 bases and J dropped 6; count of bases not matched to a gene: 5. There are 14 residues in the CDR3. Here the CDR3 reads CASSPQGAYEKLFF. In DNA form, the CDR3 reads TGTGCCAGCAGTCCTCAGGGGGCCTATGAAAAACTGTTTTTT.